This is a list of T cell receptor beta chains from one sample in a study of shared clonotypes between healthy human individuals. The assay was immunoSEQ multiplex PCR, and TCRdb's table has in-frame clones only and misses some. The sample yields around 1 million clones, about 80% seen once. The sample consisted of memory CD4+ T cells sorted from blood. The receptors were gathered from a man aged 18 to 29 in good health. Both conserved end residues are part of each CDR3. Each record gives: J gene, clone size, D gene, V gene, CDR3 length, CDR3 DNA, CDR3 protein. The D gene is left open where the match is weak. Size is omitted from some rows. Given values are once, few, many or a class for expanded clones.

TRBJ1-2 few . TRBV20-1 11 TGCAGTGTTGAAAGAGGGCAAGGCTACACCTTC CSVERGQGYTF
TRBJ1-2 . TRBD1 TRBV6-5 14 TGTGCCAGCAGTGCCGACAGGGTAATTGGTGGCTACACCTTC CASSADRVIGGYTF
TRBJ2-7 once TRBD1 TRBV13 15 TGTGCCAGCAGCCTCGACAGGGGATCCTCCTACGAGCAGTACTTC CASSLDRGSSYEQYF
TRBJ1-1 . . TRBV28 12 TGTGCCAGCAGCCTAAGATTGCCTGAAGCTTTCTTT CASSLRLPEAFF
TRBJ1-1 . . TRBV6-1 12 TGTGCCAGCAGAGGAGACAGAGCTGAAGCTTTCTTT CASRGDRAEAFF
TRBJ2-7 . TRBD2 TRBV10-2 14 TGCGCCGGCAGTAAGCGGGAGGGGACCTACGAGCAGTACTTC CAGSKREGTYEQYF
TRBJ1-2 . TRBD1 TRBV7-2 15 TGTGCCAGCAGCCCGGGACAGGGGTATTTCGATGGCTACACCTTC CASSPGQGYFDGYTF
TRBJ1-2 . TRBD1 TRBV9 13 TGTGCCAGCAGTGCGACAGGGGTTTATGGCTACACCTTC CASSATGVYGYTF
TRBJ2-7 . . TRBV6-5 14 TGTGCCAGCAGTTACTTAGCGGACCCCTACGAGCAGTACTTC CASSYLADPYEQYF
TRBJ2-7 . TRBD2 TRBV19 15 TGTGCCAGTAGTAGCGGGGGAGCGGGAGAGTACGAGCAGTACTTC CASSSGGAGEYEQYF
TRBJ1-1 . . TRBV6-6 14 TGTGCCAGCAGCCAAGGCGGGGGGAACACTGAAGCTTTCTTT CASSQGGGNTEAFF